This T cell receptor beta chain was captured in a study of T cell responses to AZD1222 COVID-19 vaccine. Across the whole study: Both about-4-week and about-12-week second-dose recipients were combined. Study conclusions and caveats: Recipients of two AZD1222 doses showed rising Spike-specific TCR breadth and depth. The donor cohort was predominantly white British with a female majority, and clonal diversity may have been underestimated. Spike-wide coverage was observed for vaccine-associated CD4 TCRs, with dominant responses at 160-218 and 743-854.

As regards this clone: Its antigen is currently unknown.

Sequencing used immunoSEQ multiplex PCR; TCRdb keeps in-frame clones, though not all of them. The data show more than 80,000 clones, approximately 91% seen once. Germline V gene sequence: CDR1 SNHLY, CDR2 FYNNEI. The CDR3 runs to 15 residues. The germline V and J ends were trimmed by 7 bases and 2 bases, with 16 bases remaining between them. Sequences were derived from peripheral blood, sampled on day 0 of AZD1222 vaccination. The origin of this receptor is an adult in good health. The V gene is TRBV2, the J gene TRBJ2-3; a possible D gene is TRBD2 (6 bases). The CDR3: CASMERGATTDTQYF. DNA for the CDR3: TGTGCCAGCATGGAGCGCGGGGCCACCACAGATACGCAGTATTTT.